This record looks at one T cell receptor beta chain sequence and its context. The sample comes from a study of T cells in women clearing cervical HPV infection. Background on the study: Blood came at first lesion visit for cases, post-clearance for controls. Case blood was drawn a median 149 days after lesion detection.

Method: immunoSEQ multiplex PCR; TCRdb's copy keeps in-frame clones and lacks some. Seen in this sample are 31,000 or so clones; the ten most common clones hold 3% to 4%. The origin of this receptor is a woman aged 18 to 69 with a cervical HPV16 infection that either progressed to CIN3+ or cleared (not recorded which). The sample comprised blood buffy coat.

The CDR3 reads CASSLGQASTDTQYF. CDR3 DNA (partial): TGCGCCAGCAGCTTGGGACAGGCCAGCACAGATACG. This chain connects TRBV5-1 to TRBJ2-3; TRBD1 is a possible D gene (6 bases). Coverage ceases 3 residues before the CDR3 finishes, and the germline J gene fills in the end. Trimming cost V 0 bases and J 0 bases, with 8 bases left between them. Germline-derived CDR1 and CDR2 are SGHRS and YFSETQ. This CDR3 spans 15 amino acids.